Listed here is a single T cell receptor beta chain. No cognate antigen has been identified for it. No much larger clone exists at a distance of one base, and base qualities are not known. For repertoire sequencing, TCR beta CDR3 regions were amplified from RNA transcripts. A first-round RT-PCR used HTBI primers with the Qiagen OneStep RT-PCR kit, followed by a second-round multiplex PCR, size selection and purification. Sequencing of the libraries was carried out on an Illumina HiSeq2000 in paired-end mode with 100 bp reads. The source study handled its data this way. SOAPnuke was used to process the reads, removing any read that contained adapters or uncalled bases, had a mean Phred below 15, or lacked an exact match to the constant primer or identifier. High-quality paired reads were merged with COPE v1.2.5. Unique nucleotide sequences were defined as clonotypes and aligned to IMGT TRB V, D and J references using MiTCR v1.1. Analysis was restricted to V-J combinations with a frequency above 0.0001, which covered 99% to 99.2% of repertoires. For each V-J combination, a TCR clonal expansion and chaos score was defined as F50 clonal expansion divided by the chaos observed in the TCRdist matrix. Features were reduced by Welch's t-statistics and random forest to some 13 V-J combinations, which fed a naive Bayes classifier. The Morisita-Horn index was used to measure how similar the thyroid and blood repertoires were. The public reads were quality trimmed at Q25 with fastp and then assembled into clones with MiXCR by TCRdb, keeping productive beta chains. When rows share a CDR3 protein, they turn into one entry using the most common DNA and genes. Clone size and V and J calls follow TCRdb, not the original study. This sample holds hundreds of thousands of distinct CDR3 sequences; about 21% were observed only once. Of the sample, 3% is held by the ten largest clones.

From the germline V gene (reference sequence), CDR1 is GTSNPN and CDR2 is SVGIG. V is shortened by 5 bases, J by 6 bases, and the region joining them spans 13 bases. The CDR3 runs 13 residues from the cysteine to the phenylalanine. Left in the record is the CDR3 DNA by itself, 39 bases read in frame from the first base. Hyperthyroidism was defined as stable when no progression to ophthalmopathy occurred within 18 months of follow-up. Patients with hyperthyroidism were aged 18 to 65 years, had been newly diagnosed, and had a disease duration of less than 2 months. Anyone with other autoimmune diseases, uncontrolled infections, pregnancy or lactation was excluded from the study. Diagnosis relied on clinical symptoms, serum thyroxine, TRAb, thyroid ultrasound and orbital computed tomography. Using Ficoll-Paque density gradient centrifugation, PBMCs were isolated from 10 ml of fresh peripheral blood. Total RNA was extracted using Trizol reagent, and RNA quality was checked on an Agilent 2100 Bioanalyzer.

This entry is derived from a study of Graves' ophthalmopathy and Graves' hyperthyroidism (dated by TCRdb to 2016 to 2019). Concerning the study at large: Peripheral blood was collected at initial diagnosis, before any treatment. The study used TCR beta repertoire signatures to distinguish Graves' ophthalmopathy from Graves' hyperthyroidism and to predict progression to ophthalmopathy. In total, around 140 blood samples were TCR-sequenced: 43 ophthalmopathy, some 80 hyperthyroidism and approximately 17 hyperthyroidism-to-ophthalmopathy patients. To explore V-J signatures distinguishing ophthalmopathy from hyperthyroidism, a discovery set of under 110 patients (around 44 ophthalmopathy, 57 stable hyperthyroidism) was enrolled. An independent validation cohort was composed of around 19 hyperthyroidism patients and over 15 patients who later progressed from hyperthyroidism to ophthalmopathy. T-cell repertoires of thyroid tissue and blood were compared in a handful of hyperthyroidism patients. Following sampling, methimazole starting at 30 mg daily was administered to hyperthyroidism patients, and high-dose intravenous methylprednisolone was administered to ophthalmopathy patients. The approximately 100 discovery patients were divided at random into training and test sets in a 7:3 ratio.

The study at large found these results: Most expanded thyroid clonotypes with frequency above 0.001 were also detected in blood, suggesting blood repertoires may reflect the thyroid immune response. In cross-validation, the 13-signature model distinguished ophthalmopathy from stable hyperthyroidism with around 90% sensitivity and 81.08% specificity, while in the test set the corresponding values were 80% and 75%. Sample size was not statistically predetermined, and group allocation was not concealed from the investigators. In validation, the model predicted ophthalmopathy progression with 70.59% sensitivity and roughly 72% specificity; approximately 12 predicted patients were CT-confirmed with GO in a median of approximately six months.

The sequence was obtained from a young woman with stable Graves' hyperthyroidism. Donor details come from another sample of the same person, matched by shared clones. The rearranged chain carries TRBV30 and TRBJ2-2; no confident D gene assignment can be made. The material sequenced was peripheral blood. The CDR3 region reads CAWGRIVAGELFF. The DNA is as follows: TGTGCCTGGGGCCGTATAGTAGCCGGGGAGCTGTTTTTT.